Below are 5 T cell receptor beta chains sequenced from a single sample in a study of blood T cell repertoires in COVID-19 (dated by TCRdb to between 2020 and 2021). Library preparation used the immunoSEQ multiplex PCR assay. This immuneACCESS table, as held by TCRdb, lists in-frame sequences with V and J called but not all clones. Of the missing ones, under half trace to an unresolved V gene in checked studies; the others have no known cause. The table for this sample lists 200,000 to 250,000 clones; 90% of them were counted only once. Of the sample, roughly 15% is held by the ten largest clones. Sequenced material: PBMCs or T cells enriched from blood (not recorded which). Source of these receptors: a man in his thirties or forties who had been exposed to COVID-19.

This chain links TRBV7-2 with TRBJ2-3; D unresolved. CDR1 is SGHTA, CDR2 FQGNSA, per germline. The V gene lost 1 base and the J gene lost 0 bases, with 8 bases spanning the gap. The CDR3 spans 15 residues. This CDR3 reads CASSLDGGSTDTQYF. DNA of the CDR3: TGTGCCAGCAGCTTAGATGGCGGCAGCACAGATACGCAGTATTTT.

The J gene is TRBJ2-7, the V gene TRBV6-2 or TRBV6-3; 8 bases line up with TRBD2. CDR3 length: 18 amino acids. Per the germline V gene, CDR1 is MNHEY and CDR2 is SVGEGT. Trimming cost V 4 bases and J 4 bases; bases outside gene matches: 18. As DNA, the CDR3 is TGTGCCAGCAGTTCACCCACCGGACTAGCAGGACGCCAGTACGAGCAGTACTTC. It encodes CASSSPTGLAGRQYEQYF.

The rearrangement joins TRBV20-1 to TRBJ1-5; D is uncertain. CDR1 DFQATT and CDR2 SNEGSKA come from the germline V gene (reference sequence). The CDR3 runs to 11 residues. The CDR3 is CRCGVSAPQHF. In DNA, the CDR3 is TGCAGGTGCGGGGTCTCCGCGCCCCAGCATTTT.

The V gene is TRBV4-1, the J gene TRBJ2-1; TRBD2 agrees at 7 bases. CDR1 is MGHRA and CDR2 is YSYEKL in the germline V gene. V lost 5 bases and J lost 6; bases outside the gene matches: 10. The CDR3 spans 15 residues. CDR3 coding DNA: TGCGCCAGCAGCGGCCCCGGGGGGACGAGCAATGAGCAGTTCTTC. Translation gives CASSGPGGTSNEQFF.

The chain is built from TRBV6-1 and TRBJ2-3, with 10 bases identical to TRBD2. The CDR3 is 15 residues long. With 2 bases clipped from V and 4 bases from J, the junction kept 3 bases outside the gene matches. Germline V gene data show CDR1 as MNHNS and CDR2 as SASEGT. Written as DNA, the CDR3 is TGTGCCAGCAGTGAAAAGCGGGGGGGTCCAGATACGCAGTATTTT. Its translation is CASSEKRGGPDTQYF.